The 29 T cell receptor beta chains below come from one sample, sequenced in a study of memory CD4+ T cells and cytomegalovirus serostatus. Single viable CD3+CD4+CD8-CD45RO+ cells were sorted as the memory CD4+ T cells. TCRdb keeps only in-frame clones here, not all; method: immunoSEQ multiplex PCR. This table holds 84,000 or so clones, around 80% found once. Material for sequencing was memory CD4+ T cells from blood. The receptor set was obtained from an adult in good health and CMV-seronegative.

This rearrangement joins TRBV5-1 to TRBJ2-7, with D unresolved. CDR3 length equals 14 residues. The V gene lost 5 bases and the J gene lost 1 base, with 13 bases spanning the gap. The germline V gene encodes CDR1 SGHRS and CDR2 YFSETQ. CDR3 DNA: TGCGCCAGCAGTAACGGTATTGAATCCTACGAGCAGTACTTC. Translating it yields CASSNGIESYEQYF.

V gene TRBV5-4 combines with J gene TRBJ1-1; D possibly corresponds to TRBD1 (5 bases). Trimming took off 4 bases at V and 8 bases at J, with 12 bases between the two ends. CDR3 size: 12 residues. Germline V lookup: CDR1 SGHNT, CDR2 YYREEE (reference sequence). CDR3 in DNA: TGTGCCAGCAGCCGACAGCGGGGGGAAGCTTTCTTT. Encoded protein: CASSRQRGEAFF.

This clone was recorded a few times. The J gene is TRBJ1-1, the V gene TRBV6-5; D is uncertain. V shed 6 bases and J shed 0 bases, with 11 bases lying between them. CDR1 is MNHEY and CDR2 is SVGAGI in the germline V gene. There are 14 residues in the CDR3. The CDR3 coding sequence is TGTGCCAGCAGGGACTTGGTGGTGAACACTGAAGCTTTCTTT. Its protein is CASRDLVVNTEAFF.

CDR3 in amino acids: CASSLLGQSSYEQYF. CDR3 nucleotides: TGCGCCAGCAGCTTGTTGGGACAGAGCTCCTACGAGCAGTACTTC. This rearrangement joins TRBV5-1 to TRBJ2-7; 7 bases map to TRBD1. CDR1 SGHRS and CDR2 YFSETQ come from the germline V gene. The CDR3 is 15 amino acids. V lost 1 base and J lost 0; bases outside the gene matches: 4.

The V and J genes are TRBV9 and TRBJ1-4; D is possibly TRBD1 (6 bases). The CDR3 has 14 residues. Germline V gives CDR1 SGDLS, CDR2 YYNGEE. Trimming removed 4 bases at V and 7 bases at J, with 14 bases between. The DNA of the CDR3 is TGTGCCAGCAGCCTGTGGGGGCAGGGTGAAAAACTGTTTTTT. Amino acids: CASSLWGQGEKLFF.

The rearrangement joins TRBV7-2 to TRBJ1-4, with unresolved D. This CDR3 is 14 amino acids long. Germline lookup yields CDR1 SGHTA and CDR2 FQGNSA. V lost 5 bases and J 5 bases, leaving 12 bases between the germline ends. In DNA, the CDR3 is TGTGCCAGCAGCCCAAACATTCCGAATGAAAAACTGTTTTTT. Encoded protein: CASSPNIPNEKLFF.

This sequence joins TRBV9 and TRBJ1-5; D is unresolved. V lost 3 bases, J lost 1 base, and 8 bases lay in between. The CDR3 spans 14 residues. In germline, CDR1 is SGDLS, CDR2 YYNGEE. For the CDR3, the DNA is TGTGCCAGCAGCGCCCGCGGCAGCAATCAGCCCCAGCATTTT. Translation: CASSARGSNQPQHF.

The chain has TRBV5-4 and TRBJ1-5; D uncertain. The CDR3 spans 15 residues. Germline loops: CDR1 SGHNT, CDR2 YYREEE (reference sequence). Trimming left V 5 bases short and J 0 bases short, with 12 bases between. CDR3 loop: CASRSDIDSNQPQHF. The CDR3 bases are TGTGCCAGCAGATCTGACATTGATAGCAATCAGCCCCAGCATTTT.

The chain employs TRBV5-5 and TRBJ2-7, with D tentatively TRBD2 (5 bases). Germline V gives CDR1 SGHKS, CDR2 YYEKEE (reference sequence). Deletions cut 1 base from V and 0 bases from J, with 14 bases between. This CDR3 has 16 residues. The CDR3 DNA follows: TGTGCCAGCAGCTTGACCTGGGTACGGGACTCCTACGAGCAGTACTTC. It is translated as CASSLTWVRDSYEQYF.

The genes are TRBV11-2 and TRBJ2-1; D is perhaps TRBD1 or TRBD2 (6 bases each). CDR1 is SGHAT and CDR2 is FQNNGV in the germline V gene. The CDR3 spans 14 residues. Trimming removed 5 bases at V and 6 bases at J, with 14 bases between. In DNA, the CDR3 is TGTGCCAGCAGCGGAGTAGGGGGAGGCAATGAGCAGTTCTTC. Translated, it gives CASSGVGGGNEQFF.

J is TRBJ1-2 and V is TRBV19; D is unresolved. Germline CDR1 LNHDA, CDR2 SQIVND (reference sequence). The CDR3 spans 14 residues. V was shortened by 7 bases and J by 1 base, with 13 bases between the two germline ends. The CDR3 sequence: CASTIAQFNYGYTF. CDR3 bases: TGTGCCAGTACCATTGCACAGTTTAACTATGGCTACACCTTC.

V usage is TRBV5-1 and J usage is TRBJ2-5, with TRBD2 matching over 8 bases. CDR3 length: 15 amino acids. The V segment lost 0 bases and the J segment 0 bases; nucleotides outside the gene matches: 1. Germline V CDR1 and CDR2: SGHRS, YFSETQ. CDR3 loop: CASSLVSGDQETQYF. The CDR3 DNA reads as TGCGCCAGCAGCTTGGTTAGCGGGGACCAAGAGACCCAGTACTTC.

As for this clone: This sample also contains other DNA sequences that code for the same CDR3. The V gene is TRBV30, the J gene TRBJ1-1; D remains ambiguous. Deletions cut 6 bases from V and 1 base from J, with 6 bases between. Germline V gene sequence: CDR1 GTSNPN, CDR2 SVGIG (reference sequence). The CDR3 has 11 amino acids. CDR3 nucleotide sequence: TGTGCCTGCGAGAGGAACACTGAAGCTTTCTTT. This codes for CACERNTEAFF.

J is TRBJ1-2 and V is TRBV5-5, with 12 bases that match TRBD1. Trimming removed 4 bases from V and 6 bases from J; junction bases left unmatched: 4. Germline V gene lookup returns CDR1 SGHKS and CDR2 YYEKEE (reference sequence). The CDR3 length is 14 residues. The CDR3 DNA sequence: TGTGCCAGCAGCATGGGGACAGGGGGCCATGGCTACACCTTC. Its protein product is CASSMGTGGHGYTF.

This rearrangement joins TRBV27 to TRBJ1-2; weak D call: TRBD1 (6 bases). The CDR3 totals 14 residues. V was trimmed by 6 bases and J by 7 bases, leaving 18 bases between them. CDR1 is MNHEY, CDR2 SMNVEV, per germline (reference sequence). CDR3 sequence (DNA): TGTGCCAGCAGGGTCGCAACAGGGAGGGGTGGCTACACCTTC. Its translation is CASRVATGRGGYTF.

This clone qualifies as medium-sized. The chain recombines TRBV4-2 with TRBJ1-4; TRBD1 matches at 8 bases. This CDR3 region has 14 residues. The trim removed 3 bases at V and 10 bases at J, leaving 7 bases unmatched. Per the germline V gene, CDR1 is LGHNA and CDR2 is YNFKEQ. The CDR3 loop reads CASSQNLQGGKLFF. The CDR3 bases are TGTGCCAGCAGCCAGAATCTACAGGGGGGAAAACTGTTTTTT.

CDR3 bases: TGTGCCAGCAGCTTAGTTGCCACCTCCTACGAGCAGTACTTC. Translated, it gives CASSLVATSYEQYF. V is TRBV7-6 and J is TRBJ2-7; no clear D. This CDR3 has 14 amino acids. The germline gives CDR1 SGHVS, CDR2 FNYEAQ. V shed 1 base and J shed 0 bases, with 7 bases lying between them.

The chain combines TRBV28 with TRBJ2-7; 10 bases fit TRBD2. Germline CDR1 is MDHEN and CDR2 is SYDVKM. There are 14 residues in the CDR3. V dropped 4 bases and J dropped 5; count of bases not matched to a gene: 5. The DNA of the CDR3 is TGTGCCAGCAGTTATCTAGCGGGGGTCGACGAGCAGTACTTC. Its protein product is CASSYLAGVDEQYF.

CDR3 sequence (DNA): TGCGCCAGCAGCTTGCGGACTAGCGGGGGGGCCGGTGAGCAGTTCTTC. Residues: CASSLRTSGGAGEQFF. The V call is TRBV5-1, the J call TRBJ2-1; TRBD2 aligns across 15 bases. The CDR3 has 16 amino acids. Germline lookup yields CDR1 SGHRS and CDR2 YFSETQ. J was trimmed by 9 bases and V by 1 base; bases with no gene match: 5.

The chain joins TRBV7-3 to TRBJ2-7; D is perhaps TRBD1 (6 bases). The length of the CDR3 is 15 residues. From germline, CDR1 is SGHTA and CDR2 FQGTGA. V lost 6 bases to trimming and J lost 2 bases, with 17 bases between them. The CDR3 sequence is CASSPHRVGAYEQYF. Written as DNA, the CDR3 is TGTGCCAGCAGTCCTCACAGGGTAGGGGCCTACGAGCAGTACTTC.

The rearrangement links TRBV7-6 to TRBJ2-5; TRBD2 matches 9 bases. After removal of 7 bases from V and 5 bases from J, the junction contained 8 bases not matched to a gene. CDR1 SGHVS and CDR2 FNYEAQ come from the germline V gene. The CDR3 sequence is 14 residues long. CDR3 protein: CASNPGGGAETQYF. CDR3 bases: TGTGCCAGCAACCCTGGCGGGGGGGCGGAGACCCAGTACTTC.

The CDR3 region has the DNA TGTGCCAGCGCCCCAGGACCCCAAGAGACCCAGTACTTC. It specifies CASAPGPQETQYF. V and J are TRBV7-3 and TRBJ2-5; no clear D gene. The V end lost 8 bases, the J end lost 1 base, and 11 bases lay between the germline ends. Germline CDR1 and CDR2: SGHTA and FQGTGA. The CDR3 extends over 13 amino acids.

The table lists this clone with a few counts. The CDR3 nucleotides are TGTGCCAGCTCACCGTTTGGGGAAATAAGTGAAAAACTGTTTTTT. Translating gives CASSPFGEISEKLFF. This sequence joins TRBV18 and TRBJ1-4, with D uncertain. V was trimmed by 3 bases and J by 7 bases, leaving 15 bases between them. Germline V gene data show CDR1 as KGHSH and CDR2 as LQKENI. The CDR3 length is 15 residues.

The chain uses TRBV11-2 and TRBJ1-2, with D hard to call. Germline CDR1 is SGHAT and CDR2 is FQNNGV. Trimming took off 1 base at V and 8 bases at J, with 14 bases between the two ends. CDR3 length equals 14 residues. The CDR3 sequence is CASSLVRTKRGYTF. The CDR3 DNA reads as TGTGCCAGCAGCTTAGTGAGAACGAAACGCGGCTACACCTTC. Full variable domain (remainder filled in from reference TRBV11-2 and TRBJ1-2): EAGVAQSPRYKIIEKRQSVAFWCNPISGHATLYWYQQILGQGPKLLIQFQNNGVVDDSQLPKDRFSAERLKGVDSTLKIQPAKLEDSAVYLCASSLVRTKRGYTFGSGTRLTVV.

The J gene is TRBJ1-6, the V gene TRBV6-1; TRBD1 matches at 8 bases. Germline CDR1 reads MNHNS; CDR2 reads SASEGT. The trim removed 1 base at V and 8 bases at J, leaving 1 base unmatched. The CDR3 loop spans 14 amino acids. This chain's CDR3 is CASSEEDRDSPLHF. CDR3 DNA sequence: TGTGCCAGCAGTGAAGAGGACAGGGATTCACCCCTCCACTTT.

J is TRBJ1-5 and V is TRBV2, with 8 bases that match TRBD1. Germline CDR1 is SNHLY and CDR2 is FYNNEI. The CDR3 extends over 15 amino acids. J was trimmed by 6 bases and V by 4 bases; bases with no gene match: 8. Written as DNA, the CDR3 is TGTGCCAGCAGTGCAGACAGGGGAGACGGTCAGCCCCAGCATTTT. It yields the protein CASSADRGDGQPQHF. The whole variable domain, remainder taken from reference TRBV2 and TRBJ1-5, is EPEVTQTPSHQVTQMGQEVILRCVPISNHLYFYWYRQILGQKVEFLVSFYNNEISEKSEIFDDQFSVERPDGSNFTLKIRSTKLEDSAMYFCASSADRGDGQPQHFGDGTRLSIL.

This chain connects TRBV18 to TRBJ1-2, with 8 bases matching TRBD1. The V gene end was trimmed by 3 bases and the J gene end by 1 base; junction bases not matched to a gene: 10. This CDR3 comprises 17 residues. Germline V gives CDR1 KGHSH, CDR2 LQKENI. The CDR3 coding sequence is TGTGCCAGCTCACCGGTCGATGCAGGGGGCCTTAACTATGGCTACACCTTC. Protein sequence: CASSPVDAGGLNYGYTF.

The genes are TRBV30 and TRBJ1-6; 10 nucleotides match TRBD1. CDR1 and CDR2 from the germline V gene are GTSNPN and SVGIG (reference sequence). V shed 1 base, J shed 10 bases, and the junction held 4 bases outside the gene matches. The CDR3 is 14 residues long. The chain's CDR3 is CAWSADRGGSPLHF. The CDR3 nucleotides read TGTGCCTGGAGTGCGGACAGGGGGGGGTCACCCCTCCACTTT.

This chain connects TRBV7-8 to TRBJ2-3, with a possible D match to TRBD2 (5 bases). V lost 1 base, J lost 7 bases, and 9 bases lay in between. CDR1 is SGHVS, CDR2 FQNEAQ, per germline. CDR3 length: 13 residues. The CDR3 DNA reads TGTGCCAGCAGCTTAGACACGGGAAATACGCAGTATTTT. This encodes CASSLDTGNTQYF.